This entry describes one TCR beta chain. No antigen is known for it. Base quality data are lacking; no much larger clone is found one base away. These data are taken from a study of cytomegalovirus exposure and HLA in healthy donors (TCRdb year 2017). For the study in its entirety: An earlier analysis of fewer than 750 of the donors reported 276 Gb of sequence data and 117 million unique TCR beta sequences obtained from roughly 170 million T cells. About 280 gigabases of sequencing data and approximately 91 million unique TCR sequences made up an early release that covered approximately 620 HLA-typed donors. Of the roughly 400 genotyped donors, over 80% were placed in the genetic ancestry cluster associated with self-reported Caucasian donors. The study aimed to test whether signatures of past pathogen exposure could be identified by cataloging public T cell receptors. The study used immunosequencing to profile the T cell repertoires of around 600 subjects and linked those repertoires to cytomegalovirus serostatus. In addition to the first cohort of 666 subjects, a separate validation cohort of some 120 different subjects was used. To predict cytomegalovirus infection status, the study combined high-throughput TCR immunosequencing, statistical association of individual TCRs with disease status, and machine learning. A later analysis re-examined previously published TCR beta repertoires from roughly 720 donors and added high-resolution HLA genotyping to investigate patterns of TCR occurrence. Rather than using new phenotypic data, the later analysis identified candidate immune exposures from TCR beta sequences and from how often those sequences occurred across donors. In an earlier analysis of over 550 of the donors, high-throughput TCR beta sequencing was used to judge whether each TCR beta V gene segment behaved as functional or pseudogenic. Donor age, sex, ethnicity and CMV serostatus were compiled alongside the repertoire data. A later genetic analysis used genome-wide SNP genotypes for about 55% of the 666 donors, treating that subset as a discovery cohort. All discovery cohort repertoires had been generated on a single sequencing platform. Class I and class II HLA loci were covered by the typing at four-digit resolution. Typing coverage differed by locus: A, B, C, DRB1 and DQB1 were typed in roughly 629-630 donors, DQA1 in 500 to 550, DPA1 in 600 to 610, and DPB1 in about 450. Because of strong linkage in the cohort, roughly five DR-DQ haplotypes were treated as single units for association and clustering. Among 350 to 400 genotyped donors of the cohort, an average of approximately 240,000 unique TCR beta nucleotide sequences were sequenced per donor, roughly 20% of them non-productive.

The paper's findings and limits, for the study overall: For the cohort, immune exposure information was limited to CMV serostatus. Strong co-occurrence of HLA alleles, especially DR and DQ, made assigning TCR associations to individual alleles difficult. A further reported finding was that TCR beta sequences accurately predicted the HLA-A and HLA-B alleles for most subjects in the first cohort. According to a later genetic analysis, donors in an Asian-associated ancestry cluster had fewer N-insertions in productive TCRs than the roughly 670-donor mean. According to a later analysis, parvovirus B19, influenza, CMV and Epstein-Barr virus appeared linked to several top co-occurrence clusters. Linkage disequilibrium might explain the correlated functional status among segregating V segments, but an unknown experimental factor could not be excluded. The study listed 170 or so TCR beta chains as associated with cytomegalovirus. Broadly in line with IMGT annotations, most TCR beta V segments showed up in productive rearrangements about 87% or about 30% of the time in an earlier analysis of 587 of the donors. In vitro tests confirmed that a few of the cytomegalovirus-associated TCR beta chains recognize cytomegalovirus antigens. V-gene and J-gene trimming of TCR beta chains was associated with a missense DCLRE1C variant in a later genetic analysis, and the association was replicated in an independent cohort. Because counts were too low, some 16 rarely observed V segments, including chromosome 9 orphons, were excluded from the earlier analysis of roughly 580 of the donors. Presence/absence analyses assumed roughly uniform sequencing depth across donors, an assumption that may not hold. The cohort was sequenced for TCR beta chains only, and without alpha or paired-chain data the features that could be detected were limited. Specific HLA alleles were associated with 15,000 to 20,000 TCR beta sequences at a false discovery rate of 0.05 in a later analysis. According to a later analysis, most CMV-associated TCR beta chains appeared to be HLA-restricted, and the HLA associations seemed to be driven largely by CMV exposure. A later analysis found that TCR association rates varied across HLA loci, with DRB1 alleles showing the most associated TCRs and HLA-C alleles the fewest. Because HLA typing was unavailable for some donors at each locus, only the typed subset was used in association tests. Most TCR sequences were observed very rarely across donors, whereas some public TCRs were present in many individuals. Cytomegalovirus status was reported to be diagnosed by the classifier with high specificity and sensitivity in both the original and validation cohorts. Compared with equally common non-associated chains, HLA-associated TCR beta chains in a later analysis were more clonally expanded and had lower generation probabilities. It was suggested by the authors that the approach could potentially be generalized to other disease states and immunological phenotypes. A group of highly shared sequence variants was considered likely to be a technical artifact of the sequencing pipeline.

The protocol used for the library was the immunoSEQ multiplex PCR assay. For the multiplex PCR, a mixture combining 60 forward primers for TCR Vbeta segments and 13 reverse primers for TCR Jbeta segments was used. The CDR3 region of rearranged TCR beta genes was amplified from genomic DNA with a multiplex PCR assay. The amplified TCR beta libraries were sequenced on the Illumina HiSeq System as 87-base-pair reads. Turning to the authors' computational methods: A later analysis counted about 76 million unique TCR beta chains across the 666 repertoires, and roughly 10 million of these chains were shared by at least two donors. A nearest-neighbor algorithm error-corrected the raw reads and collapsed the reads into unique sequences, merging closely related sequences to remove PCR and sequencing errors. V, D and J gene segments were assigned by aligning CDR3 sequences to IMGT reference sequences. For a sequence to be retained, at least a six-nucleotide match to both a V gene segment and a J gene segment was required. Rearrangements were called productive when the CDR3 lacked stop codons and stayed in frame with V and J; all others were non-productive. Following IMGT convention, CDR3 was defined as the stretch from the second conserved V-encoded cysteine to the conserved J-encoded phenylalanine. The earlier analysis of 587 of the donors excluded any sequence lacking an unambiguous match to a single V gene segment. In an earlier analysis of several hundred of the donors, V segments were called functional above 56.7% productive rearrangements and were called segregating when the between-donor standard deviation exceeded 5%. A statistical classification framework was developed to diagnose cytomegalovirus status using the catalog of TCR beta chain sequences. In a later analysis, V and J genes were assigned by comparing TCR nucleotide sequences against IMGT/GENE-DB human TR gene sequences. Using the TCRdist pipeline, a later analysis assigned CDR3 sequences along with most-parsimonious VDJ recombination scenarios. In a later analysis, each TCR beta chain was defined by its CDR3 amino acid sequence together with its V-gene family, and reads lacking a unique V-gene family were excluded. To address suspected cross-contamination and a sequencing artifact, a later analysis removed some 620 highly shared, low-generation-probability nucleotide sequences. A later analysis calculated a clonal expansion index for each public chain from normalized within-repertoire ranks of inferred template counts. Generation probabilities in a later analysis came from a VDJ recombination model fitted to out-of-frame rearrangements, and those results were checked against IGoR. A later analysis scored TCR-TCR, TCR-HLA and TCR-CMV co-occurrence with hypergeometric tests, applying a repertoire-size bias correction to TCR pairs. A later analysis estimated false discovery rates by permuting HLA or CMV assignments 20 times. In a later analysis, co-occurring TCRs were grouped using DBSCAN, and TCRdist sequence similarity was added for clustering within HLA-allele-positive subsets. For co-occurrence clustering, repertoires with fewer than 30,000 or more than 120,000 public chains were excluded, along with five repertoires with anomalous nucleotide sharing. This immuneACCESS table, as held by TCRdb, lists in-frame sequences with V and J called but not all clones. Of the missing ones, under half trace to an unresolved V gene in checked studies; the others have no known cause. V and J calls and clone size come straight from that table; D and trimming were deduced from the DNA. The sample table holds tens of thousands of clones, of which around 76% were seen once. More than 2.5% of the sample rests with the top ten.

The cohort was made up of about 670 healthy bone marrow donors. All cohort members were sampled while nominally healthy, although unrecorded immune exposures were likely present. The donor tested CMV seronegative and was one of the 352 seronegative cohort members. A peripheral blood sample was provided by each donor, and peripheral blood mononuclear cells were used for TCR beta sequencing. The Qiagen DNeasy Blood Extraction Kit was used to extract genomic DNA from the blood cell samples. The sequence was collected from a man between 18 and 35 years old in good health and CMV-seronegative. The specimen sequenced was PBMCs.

The CDR3 in this case is CATRRGGADNEQFF. The DNA sequence reads TGTGCCACTCGGAGGGGGGGCGCTGACAATGAGCAGTTCTTC. The rearranged chain carries TRBV19 and TRBJ2-1; tentative D gene TRBD2, with 7 bases matching. The trim is 10 bases for V and 5 bases for J, with a gap of 18 bases between the germline ends. The CDR3 covers 14 residues, taking in both the cysteine and the phenylalanine. Just the 42-base CDR3 DNA is kept, in frame starting at base 1. The CDR1 and CDR2 encoded by the germline V gene (reference sequence) are LNHDA and SQIVND.